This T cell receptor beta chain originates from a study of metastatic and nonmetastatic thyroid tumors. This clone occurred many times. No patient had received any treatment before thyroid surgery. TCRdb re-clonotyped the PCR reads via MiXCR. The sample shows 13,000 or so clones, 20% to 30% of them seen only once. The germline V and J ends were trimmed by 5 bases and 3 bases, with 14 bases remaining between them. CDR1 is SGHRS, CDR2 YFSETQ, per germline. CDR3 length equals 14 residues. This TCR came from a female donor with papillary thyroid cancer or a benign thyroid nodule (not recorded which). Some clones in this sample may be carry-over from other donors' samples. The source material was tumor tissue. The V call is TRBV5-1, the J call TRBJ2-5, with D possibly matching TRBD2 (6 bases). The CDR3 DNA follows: TGCGCCAGCAGGATCAACACGGGAGAAGAGACCCAGTACTTC. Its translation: CASRINTGEETQYF. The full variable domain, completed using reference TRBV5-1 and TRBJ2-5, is KAGVTQTPRYLIKTRGQQVTLSCSPISGHRSVSWYQQTPGQGLQFLFEYFSETQRNKGNFPGRFSGRQFSNSRSEMNVSTLELGDSALYLCASRINTGEETQYFGPGTRLLVL.